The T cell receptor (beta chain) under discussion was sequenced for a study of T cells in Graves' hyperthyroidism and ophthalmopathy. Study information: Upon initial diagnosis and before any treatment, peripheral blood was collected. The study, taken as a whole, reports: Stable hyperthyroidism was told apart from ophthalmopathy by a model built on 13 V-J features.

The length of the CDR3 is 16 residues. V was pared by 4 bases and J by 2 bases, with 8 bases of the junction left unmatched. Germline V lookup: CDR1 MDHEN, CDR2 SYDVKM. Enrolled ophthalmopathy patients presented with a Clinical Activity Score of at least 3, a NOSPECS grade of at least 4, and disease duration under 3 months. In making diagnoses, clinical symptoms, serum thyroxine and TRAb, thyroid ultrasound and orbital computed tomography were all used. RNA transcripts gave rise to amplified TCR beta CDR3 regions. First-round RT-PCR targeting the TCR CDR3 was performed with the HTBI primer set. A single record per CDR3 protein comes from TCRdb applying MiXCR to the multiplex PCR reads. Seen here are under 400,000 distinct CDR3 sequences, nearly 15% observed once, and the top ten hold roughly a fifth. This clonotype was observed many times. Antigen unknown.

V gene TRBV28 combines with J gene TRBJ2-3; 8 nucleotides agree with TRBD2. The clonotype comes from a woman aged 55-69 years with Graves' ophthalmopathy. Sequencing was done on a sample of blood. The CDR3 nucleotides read TGTGCCAGCAGTTCCTCTGGTAGCGGGGACACAGATACGCAGTATTTT. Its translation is CASSSSGSGDTDTQYF.